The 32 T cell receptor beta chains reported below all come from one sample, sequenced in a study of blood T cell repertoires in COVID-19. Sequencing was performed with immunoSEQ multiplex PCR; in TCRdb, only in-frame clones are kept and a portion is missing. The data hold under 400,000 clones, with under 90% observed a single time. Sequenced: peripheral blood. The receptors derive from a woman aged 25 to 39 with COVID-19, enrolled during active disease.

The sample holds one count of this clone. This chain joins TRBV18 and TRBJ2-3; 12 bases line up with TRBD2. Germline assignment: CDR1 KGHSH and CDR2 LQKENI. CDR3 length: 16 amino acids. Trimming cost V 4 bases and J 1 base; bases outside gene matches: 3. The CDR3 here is CASSRLAGDGTDTQYF. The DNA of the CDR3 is TGTGCCAGCTCACGACTAGCGGGAGACGGCACAGATACGCAGTATTTT.

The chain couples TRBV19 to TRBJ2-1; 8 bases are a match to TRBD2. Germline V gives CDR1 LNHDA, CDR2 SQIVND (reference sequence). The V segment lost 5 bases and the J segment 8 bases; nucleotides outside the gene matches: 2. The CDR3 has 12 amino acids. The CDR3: CASSPLADEQFF. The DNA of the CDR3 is TGTGCCAGTAGTCCACTAGCGGATGAGCAGTTCTTC.

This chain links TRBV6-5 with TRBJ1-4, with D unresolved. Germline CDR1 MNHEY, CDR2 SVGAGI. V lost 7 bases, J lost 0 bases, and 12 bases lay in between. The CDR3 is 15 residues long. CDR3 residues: CASMRVVATNEKLFF. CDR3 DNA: TGTGCCAGCATGAGGGTAGTTGCAACTAATGAAAAACTGTTTTTT.

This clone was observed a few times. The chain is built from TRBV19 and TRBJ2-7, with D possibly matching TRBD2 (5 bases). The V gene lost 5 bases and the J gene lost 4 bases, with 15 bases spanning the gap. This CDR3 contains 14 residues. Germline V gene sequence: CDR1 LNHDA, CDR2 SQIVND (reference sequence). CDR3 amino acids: CASSADWGAYEQYF. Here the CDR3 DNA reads TGTGCCAGTAGTGCGGATTGGGGAGCTTACGAGCAGTACTTC.

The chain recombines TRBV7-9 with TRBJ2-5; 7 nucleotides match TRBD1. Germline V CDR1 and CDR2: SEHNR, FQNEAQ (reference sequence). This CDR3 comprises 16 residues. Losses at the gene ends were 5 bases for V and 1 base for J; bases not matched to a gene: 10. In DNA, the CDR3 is TGTGCCAGCAGCACAACAGGGGTGGGGTTCCAAGAGACCCAGTACTTC. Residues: CASSTTGVGFQETQYF.

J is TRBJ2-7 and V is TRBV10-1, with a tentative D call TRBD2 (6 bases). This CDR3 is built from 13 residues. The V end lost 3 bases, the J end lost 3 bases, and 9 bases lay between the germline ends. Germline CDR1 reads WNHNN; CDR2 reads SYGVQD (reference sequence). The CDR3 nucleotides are TGCGCCAGCAGTGATGGTAGCGGCTACGAGCAGTACTTC. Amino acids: CASSDGSGYEQYF.

CDR3: CSVVTGGTEAFF. CDR3 coding DNA: TGCAGCGTTGTTACAGGGGGCACTGAAGCTTTCTTT. V and J are TRBV29-1 and TRBJ1-1, with 8 bases aligning to TRBD1. Trimming cost V 4 bases and J 4 bases; bases outside gene matches: 2. There are 12 residues in the CDR3. Looked up from germline, CDR1 is SQVTM and CDR2 is ANQGSEA.

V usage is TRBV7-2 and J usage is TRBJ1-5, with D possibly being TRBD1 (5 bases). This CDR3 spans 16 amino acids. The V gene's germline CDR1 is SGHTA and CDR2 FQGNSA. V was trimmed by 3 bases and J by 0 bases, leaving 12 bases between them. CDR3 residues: CASSLAGIYSNQPQHF. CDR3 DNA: TGTGCCAGCAGCTTGGCAGGGATTTATAGCAATCAGCCCCAGCATTTT. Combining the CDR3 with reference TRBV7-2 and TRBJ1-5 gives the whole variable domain GAGVSQSPSNKVTEKGKDVELRCDPISGHTALYWYRQSLGQGLEFLIYFQGNSAPDKSGLPSDRFSAERTGGSVSTLTIQRTQQEDSAVYLCASSLAGIYSNQPQHFGDGTRLSIL.

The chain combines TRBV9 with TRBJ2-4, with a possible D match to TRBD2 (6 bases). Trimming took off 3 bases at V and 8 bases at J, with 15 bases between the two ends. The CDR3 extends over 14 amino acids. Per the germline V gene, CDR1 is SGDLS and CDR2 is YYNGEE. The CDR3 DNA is TGTGCCAGCAGCGCCGGGGACTCAGTGGACATTCAGTACTTC. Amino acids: CASSAGDSVDIQYF.

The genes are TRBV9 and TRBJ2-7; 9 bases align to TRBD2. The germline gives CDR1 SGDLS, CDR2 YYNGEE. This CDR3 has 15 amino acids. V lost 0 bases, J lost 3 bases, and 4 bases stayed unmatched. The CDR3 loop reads CASSVDSGRGYEQYF. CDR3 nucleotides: TGTGCCAGCAGCGTAGATAGCGGGAGAGGCTACGAGCAGTACTTC.

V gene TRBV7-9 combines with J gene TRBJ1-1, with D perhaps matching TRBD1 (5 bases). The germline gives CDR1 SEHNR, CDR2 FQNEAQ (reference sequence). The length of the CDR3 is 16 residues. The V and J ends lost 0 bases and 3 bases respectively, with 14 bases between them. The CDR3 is CASSLAGRGVDTEAFF. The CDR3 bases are TGTGCCAGCAGCTTAGCGGGGCGGGGTGTGGACACTGAAGCTTTCTTT.

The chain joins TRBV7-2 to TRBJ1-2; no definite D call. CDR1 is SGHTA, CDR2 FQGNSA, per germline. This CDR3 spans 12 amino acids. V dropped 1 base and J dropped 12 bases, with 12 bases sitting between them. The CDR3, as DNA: TGTGCCAGCAGCTTAGGTGTCCAGGCTAACACCTTC. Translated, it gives CASSLGVQANTF.

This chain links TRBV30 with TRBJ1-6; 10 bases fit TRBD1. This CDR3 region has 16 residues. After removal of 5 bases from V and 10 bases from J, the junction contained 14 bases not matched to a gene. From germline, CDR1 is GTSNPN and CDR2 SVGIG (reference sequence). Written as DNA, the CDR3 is TGTGCCTGGGCCGGGACAGGGGTTTTTTACGGATCACCCCTCCACTTT. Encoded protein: CAWAGTGVFYGSPLHF.

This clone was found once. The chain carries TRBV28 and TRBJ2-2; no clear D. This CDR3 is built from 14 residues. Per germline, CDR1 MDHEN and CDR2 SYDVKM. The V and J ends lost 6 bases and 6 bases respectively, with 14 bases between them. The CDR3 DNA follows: TGTGCCAGCAGCCTAAGTAGTCCCGCCGGGGAGCTGTTTTTT. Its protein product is CASSLSSPAGELFF.

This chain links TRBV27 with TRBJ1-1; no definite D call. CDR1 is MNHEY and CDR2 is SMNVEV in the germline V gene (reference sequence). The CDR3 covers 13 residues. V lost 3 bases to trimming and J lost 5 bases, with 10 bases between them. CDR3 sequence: CASSLRVRTEAFF. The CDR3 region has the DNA TGTGCCAGCAGTTTGCGGGTAAGAACTGAAGCTTTCTTT.

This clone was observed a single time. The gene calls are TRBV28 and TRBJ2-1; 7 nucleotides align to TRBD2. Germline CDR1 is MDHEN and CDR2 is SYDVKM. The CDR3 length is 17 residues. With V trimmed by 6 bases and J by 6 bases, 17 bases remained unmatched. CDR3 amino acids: CASRPPGGLIGSNEQFF. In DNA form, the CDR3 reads TGTGCCAGCAGGCCGCCGGGAGGCCTGATCGGGTCCAATGAGCAGTTCTTC.

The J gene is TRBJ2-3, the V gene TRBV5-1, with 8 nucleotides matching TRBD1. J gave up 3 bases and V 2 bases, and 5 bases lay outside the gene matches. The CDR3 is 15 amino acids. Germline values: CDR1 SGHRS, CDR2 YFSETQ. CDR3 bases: TGCGCCAGCAGCTTTATGACAGGGGAGACAGATACGCAGTATTTT. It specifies CASSFMTGETDTQYF.

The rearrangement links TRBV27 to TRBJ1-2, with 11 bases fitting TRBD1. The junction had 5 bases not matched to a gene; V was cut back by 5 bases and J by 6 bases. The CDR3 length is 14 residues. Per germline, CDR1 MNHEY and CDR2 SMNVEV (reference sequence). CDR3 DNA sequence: TGTGCCAGCAGTCCGTGGACAGGGGGCGATGGCTACACCTTC. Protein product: CASSPWTGGDGYTF.

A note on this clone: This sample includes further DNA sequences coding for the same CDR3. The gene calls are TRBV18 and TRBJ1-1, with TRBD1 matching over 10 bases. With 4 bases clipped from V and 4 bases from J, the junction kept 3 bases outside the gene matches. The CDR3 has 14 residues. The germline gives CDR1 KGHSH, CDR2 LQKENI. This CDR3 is CASSRDRGSTEAFF. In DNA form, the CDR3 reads TGTGCCAGCTCACGGGACAGGGGAAGCACTGAAGCTTTCTTT. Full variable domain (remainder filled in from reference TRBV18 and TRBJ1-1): NAGVMQNPRHLVRRRGQEARLRCSPMKGHSHVYWYRQLPEEGLKFMVYLQKENIIDESGMPKERFSAEFPKEGPSILRIQQVVRGDSAAYFCASSRDRGSTEAFFGQGTRLTVV.

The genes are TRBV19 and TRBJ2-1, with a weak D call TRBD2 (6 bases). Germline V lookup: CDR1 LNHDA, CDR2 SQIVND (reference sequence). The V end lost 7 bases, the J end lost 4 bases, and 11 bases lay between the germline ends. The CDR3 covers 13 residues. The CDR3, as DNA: TGTGCCAGTACCAGGGACTTGTACAATGAGCAGTTCTTC. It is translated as CASTRDLYNEQFF. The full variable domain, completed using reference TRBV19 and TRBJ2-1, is DGGITQSPKYLFRKEGQNVTLSCEQNLNHDAMYWYRQDPGQGLRLIYYSQIVNDFQKGDIAEGYSVSREKKESFPLTVTSAQKNPTAFYLCASTRDLYNEQFFGPGTRLTVL.

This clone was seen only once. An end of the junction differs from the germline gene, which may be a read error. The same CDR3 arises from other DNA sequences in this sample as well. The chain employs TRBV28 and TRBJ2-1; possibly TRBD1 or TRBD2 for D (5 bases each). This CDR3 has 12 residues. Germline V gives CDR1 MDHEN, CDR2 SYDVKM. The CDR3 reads CASSLGENEQFF. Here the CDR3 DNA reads TGCGCCAGCAGTTTAGGGGAGAATGAGCAGTTCTTC.

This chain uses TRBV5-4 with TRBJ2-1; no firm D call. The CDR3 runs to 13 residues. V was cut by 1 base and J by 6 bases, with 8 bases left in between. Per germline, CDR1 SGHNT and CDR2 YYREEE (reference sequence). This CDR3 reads CASSLIQINEQFF. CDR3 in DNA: TGTGCCAGCAGCTTGATACAGATCAATGAGCAGTTCTTC.

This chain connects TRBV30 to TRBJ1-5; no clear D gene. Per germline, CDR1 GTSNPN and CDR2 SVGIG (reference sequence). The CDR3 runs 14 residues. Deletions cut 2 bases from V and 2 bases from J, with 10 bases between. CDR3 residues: CAWSSLVGNQPQHF. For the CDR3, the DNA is TGTGCCTGGAGTAGCTTGGTTGGCAATCAGCCCCAGCATTTT. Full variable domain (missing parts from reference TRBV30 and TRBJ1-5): SQTIHQWPATLVQPVGSPLSLECTVEGTSNPNLYWYRQAAGRGLQLLFYSVGIGQISSEVPQNLSASRPQDRQFILSSKKLLLSDSGFYLCAWSSLVGNQPQHFGDGTRLSIL.

In nucleotides, the CDR3 is TGTGCCAGCAGCTTAGGGGGCGGGACTGCGAGGTCCTACGAGCAGTACTTC. It yields the protein CASSLGGGTARSYEQYF. V is TRBV11-2 and J is TRBJ2-7, with D perhaps matching TRBD2 (6 bases). Germline V gene lookup returns CDR1 SGHAT and CDR2 FQNNGV. The CDR3 has 17 residues. Trimming took 1 base from V and 1 from J, leaving 17 bases between them.

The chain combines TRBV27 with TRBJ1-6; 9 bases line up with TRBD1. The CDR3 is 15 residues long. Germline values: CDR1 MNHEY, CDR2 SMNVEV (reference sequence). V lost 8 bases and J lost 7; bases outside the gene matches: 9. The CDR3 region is CASAGQGVKNSPLHF. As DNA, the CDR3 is TGTGCCAGCGCGGGACAGGGCGTGAAAAATTCACCCCTCCACTTT.

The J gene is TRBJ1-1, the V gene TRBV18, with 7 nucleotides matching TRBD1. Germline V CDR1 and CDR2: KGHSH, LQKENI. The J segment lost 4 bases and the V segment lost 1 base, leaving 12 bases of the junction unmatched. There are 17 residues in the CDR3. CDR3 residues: CASSPRVGGGWGTEAFF. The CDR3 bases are TGTGCCAGCTCACCACGGGTAGGGGGCGGATGGGGCACTGAAGCTTTCTTT.

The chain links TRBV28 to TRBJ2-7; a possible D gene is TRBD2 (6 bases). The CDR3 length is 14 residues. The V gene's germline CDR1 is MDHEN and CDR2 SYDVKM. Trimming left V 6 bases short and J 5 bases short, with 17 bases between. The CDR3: CASRQSGGAHEQYF. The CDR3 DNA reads TGTGCCAGCAGACAAAGCGGCGGGGCTCACGAGCAGTACTTC.

The CDR3 loop is CASSQVRLAGASEQFF. In nucleotides, the CDR3 is TGTGCCAGCTCCCAAGTCCGGCTAGCGGGAGCCTCGGAGCAGTTCTTC. The chain couples TRBV2 to TRBJ2-1; 10 nucleotides line up with TRBD2. The junction had 17 bases not matched to a gene; V was cut back by 8 bases and J by 10 bases. The CDR3 spans 16 residues. CDR1 SNHLY and CDR2 FYNNEI come from the germline V gene.

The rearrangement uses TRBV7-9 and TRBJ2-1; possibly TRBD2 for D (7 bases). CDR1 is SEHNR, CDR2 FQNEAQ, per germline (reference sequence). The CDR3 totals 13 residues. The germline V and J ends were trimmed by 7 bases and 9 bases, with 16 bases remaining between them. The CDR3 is CASIQGGGSEQFF. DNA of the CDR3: TGTGCCAGCATCCAAGGGGGGGGCTCTGAGCAGTTCTTC. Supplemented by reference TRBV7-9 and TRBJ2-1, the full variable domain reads DTGVSQNPRHKITKRGQNVTFRCDPISEHNRLYWYRQTLGQGPEFLTYFQNEAQLEKSRLLSDRFSAERPKGSFSTLEIQRTEQGDSAMYLCASIQGGGSEQFFGPGTRLTVL.

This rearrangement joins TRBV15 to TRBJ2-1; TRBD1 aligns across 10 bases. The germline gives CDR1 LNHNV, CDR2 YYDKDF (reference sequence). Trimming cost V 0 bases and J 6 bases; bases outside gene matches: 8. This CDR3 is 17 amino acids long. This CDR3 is CATSRDSGTGVANEQFF. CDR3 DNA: TGTGCCACCAGCAGAGACTCTGGGACAGGGGTAGCCAATGAGCAGTTCTTC.

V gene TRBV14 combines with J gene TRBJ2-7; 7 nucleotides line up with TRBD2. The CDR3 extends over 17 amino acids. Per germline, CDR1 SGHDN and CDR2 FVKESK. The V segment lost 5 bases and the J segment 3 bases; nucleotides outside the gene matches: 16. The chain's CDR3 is CASSSRRTSGIFYEQYF. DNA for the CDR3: TGTGCCAGCAGCTCTCGTCGGACCAGCGGGATCTTCTACGAGCAGTACTTC.

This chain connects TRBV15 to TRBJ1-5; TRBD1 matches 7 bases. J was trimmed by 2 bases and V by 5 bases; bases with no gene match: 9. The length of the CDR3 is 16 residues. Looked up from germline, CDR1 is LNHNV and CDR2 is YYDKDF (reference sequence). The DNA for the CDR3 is TGTGCCACCAGCGGTTCAGGGGGGCCGGGCAATCAGCCCCAGCATTTT. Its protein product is CATSGSGGPGNQPQHF. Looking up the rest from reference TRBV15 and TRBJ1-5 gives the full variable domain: DAMVIQNPRYQVTQFGKPVTLSCSQTLNHNVMYWYQQKSSQAPKLLFHYYDKDFNNEADTPDNFQSRRPNTSFCFLDIRSPGLGDTAMYLCATSGSGGPGNQPQHFGDGTRLSIL.